This T cell receptor beta chain was captured by sequencing in a study of vaccination effects on CD4 cells after COVID-19. The CDR3 extends over 15 amino acids. V was shortened by 0 bases and J by 4 bases, with 13 bases between the two germline ends. In germline, CDR1 is MGHRA, CDR2 YSYEKL. Prior to sequencing, the ViraFEST assay stimulated PBMC with viral peptide pools, which expanded the antigen-specific CD4+ T cells. Culture lasted 10 days before CD4+ T cell isolation. Each participant was administered two doses of either the BNT162b2 or the mRNA-1273 vaccine. Overall study results and limits: Cross-reactivity with common cold coronaviruses was shown by only 1 of 255 vaccine-induced clones in healthy vaccinees.

Sequencing was performed with immunoSEQ multiplex PCR; in TCRdb, only in-frame clones are kept and a portion is missing. Here the sample spans 22,000 or so clones, less than 85% being singletons. As regards this clone: Its antigen is not identified.

This sequence originates from a human donor who received a COVID-19 vaccine. The rearrangement links TRBV4-1 to TRBJ2-7; tentatively, D is TRBD1 (6 bases). The specimen comprised CD4+ T cells from PBMCs cultured with HCoV-229E spike peptides, sampled after COVID-19 vaccination. CDR3 sequence reads: CASSQDGRQGYEQYF. In nucleotides, the CDR3 is TGCGCCAGCAGCCAAGATGGGCGGCAGGGGTACGAGCAGTACTTC.